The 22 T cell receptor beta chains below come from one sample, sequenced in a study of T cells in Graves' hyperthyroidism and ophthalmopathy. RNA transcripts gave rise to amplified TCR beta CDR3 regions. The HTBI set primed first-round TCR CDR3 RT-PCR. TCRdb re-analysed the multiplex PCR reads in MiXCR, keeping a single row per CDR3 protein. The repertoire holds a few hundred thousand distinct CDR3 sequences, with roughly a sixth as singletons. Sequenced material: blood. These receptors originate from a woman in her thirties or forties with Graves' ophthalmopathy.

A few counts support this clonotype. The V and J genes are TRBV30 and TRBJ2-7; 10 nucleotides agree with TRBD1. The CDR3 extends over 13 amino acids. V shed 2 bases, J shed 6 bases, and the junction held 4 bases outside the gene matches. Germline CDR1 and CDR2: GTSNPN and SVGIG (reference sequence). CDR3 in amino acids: CAWSRTGGLEQYF. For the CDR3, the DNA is TGTGCCTGGAGTCGGACAGGGGGACTCGAGCAGTACTTC.

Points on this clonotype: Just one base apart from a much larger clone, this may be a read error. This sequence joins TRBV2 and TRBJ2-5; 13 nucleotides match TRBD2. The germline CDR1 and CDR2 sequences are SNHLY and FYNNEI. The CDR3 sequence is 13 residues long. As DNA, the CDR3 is TGTGCGGCGACTAGCGGGAGGTTGAAGACCCAGTACTTC. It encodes CAATSGRLKTQYF.

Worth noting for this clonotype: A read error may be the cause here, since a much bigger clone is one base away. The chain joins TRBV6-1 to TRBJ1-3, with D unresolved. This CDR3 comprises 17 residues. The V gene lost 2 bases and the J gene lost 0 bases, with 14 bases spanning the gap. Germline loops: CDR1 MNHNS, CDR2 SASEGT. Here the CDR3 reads CASSENGFASSGNTIYF. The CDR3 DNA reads TGTGCCAGCAGTGAAAACGGATTTGCCTCCTCTGGAAACACCATATATTTT.

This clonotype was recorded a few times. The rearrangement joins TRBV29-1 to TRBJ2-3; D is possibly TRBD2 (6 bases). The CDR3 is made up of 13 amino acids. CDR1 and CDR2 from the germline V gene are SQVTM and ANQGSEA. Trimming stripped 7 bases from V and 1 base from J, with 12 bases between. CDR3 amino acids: CSAVGGGTDTQYF. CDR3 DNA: TGCAGCGCTGTCGGCGGGGGCACAGATACGCAGTATTTT.

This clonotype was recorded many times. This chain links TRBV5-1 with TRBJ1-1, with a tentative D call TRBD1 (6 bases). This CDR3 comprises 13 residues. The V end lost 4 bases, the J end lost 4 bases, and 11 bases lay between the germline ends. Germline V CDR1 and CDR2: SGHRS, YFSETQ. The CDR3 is CASSQQQGTEAFF. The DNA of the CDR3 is TGCGCCAGCAGCCAACAACAGGGCACTGAAGCTTTCTTT.

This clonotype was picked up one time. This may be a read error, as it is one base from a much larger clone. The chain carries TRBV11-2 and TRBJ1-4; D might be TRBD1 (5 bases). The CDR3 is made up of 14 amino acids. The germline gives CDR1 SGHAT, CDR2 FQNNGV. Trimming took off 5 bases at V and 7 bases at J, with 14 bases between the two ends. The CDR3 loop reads CASSLSYGGEKLFF. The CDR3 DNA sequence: TGTGCCAGCAGCCTCAGCTACGGGGGTGAAAAACTGTTTTTT. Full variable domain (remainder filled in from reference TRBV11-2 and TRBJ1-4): EAGVAQSPRYKIIEKRQSVAFWCNPISGHATLYWYQQILGQGPKLLIQFQNNGVVDDSQLPKDRFSAERLKGVDSTLKIQPAKLEDSAVYLCASSLSYGGEKLFFGSGTQLSVL.

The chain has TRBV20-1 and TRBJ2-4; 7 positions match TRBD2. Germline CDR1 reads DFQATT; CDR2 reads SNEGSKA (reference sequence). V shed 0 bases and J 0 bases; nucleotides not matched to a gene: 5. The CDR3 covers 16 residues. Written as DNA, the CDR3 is TGCAGTGCTAGAGATGCTAGCGGACTAGCCAAAAACATTCAGTACTTC. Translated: CSARDASGLAKNIQYF.

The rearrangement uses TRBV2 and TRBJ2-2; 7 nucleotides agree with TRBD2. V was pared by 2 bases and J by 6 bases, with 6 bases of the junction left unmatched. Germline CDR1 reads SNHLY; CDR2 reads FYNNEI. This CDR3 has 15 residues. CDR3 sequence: CASSETPAGAGELFF. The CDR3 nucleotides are TGTGCCAGCAGTGAAACCCCGGCGGGGGCCGGGGAGCTGTTTTTT.

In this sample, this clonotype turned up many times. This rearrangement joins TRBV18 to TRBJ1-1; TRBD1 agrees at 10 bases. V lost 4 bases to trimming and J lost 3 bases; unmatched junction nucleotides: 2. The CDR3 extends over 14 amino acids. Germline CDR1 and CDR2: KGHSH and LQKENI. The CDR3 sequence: CASSQGQGHTEAFF. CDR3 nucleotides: TGTGCCAGCTCACAGGGACAGGGGCACACTGAAGCTTTCTTT.

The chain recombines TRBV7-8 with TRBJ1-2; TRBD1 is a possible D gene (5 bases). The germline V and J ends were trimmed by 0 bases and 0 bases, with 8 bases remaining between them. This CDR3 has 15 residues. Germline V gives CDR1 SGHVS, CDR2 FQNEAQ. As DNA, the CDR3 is TGTGCCAGCAGCTTAGCTAGGGACTCTAACTATGGCTACACCTTC. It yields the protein CASSLARDSNYGYTF.

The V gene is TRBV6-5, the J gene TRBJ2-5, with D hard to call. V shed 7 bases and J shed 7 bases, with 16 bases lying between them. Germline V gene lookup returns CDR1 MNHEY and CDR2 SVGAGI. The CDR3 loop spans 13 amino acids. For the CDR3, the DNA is TGTGCCAGCAAAGTTACTAACCTAGGGACCCAGTACTTC. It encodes CASKVTNLGTQYF.

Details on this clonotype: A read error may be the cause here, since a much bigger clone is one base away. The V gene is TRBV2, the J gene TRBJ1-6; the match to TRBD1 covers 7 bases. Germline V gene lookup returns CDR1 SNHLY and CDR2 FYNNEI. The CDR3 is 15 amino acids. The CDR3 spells CASSDMGQYNSPLYF. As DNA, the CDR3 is TGTGCCAGCAGTGATATGGGACAGTATAATTCACCCCTCTACTTT.

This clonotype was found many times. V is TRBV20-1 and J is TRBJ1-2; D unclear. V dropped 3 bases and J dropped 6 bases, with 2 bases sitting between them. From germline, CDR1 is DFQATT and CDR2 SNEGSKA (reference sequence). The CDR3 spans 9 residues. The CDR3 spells CSASDGYTF. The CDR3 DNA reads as TGCAGTGCTAGTGATGGCTACACCTTC.

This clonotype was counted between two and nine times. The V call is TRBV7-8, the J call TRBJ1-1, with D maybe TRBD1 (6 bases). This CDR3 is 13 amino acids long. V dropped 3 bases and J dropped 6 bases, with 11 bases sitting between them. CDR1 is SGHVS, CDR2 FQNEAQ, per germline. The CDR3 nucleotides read TGTGCCAGCAGCTTGGGGGGGCAGGCTGAAGCTTTCTTT. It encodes CASSLGGQAEAFF.

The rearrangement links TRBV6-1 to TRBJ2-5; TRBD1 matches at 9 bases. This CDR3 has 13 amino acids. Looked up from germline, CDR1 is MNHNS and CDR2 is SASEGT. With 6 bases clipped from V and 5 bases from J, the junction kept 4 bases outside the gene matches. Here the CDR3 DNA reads TGTGCCAGCAGACAGGGGGCTCGGGAGACCCAGTACTTC. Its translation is CASRQGARETQYF.

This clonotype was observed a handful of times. The CDR3 DNA is TGTGCCAGCAGCTTACGACTAGCCCACGAGCAGTACTTC. This sequence encodes CASSLRLAHEQYF. The gene calls are TRBV7-2 and TRBJ2-7; TRBD2 matches 7 bases. The CDR3 consists of 13 residues. Germline-derived CDR1 and CDR2 are SGHTA and FQGNSA. The V and J ends lost 2 bases and 5 bases, in that order; junction bases with no gene match: 3.

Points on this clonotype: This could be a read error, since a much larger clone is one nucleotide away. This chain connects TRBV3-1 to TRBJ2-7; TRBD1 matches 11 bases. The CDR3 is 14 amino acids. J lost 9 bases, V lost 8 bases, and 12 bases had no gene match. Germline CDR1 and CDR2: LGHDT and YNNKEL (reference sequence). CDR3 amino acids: CASESRTGGAAQYF. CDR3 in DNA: TGTGCCAGCGAATCCCGGACAGGGGGCGCCGCGCAGTACTTC.

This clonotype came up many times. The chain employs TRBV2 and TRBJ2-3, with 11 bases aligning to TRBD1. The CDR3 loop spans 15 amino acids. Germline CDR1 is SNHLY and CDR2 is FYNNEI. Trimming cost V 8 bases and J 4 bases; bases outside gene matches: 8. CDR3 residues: CASLPGTGGSDTQYF. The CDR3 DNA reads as TGTGCCAGCTTACCCGGGACAGGGGGGTCAGATACGCAGTATTTT.

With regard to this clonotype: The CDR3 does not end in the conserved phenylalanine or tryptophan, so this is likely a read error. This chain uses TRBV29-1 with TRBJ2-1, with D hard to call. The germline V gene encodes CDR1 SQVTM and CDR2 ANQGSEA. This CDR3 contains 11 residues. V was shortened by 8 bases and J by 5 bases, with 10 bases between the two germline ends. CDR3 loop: CSQLTNNEQFL. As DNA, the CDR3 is TGCAGCCAACTAACGAACAATGAGCAGTTCCTC.

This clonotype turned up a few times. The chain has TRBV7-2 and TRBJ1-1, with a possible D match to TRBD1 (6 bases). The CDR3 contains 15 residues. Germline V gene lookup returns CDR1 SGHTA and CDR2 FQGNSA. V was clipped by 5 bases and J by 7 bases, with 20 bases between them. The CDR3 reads CASSRTHDRSLEAFF. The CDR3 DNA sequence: TGTGCCAGCAGCCGCACCCACGACAGGTCGCTTGAAGCTTTCTTT.

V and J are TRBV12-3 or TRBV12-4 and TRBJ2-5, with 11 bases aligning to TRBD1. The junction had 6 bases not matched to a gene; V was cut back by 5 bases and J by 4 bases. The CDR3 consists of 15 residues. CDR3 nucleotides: TGTGCCAGCAGTGCCGGGACAGGGGGGTCAGAGACCCAGTACTTC. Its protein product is CASSAGTGGSETQYF.

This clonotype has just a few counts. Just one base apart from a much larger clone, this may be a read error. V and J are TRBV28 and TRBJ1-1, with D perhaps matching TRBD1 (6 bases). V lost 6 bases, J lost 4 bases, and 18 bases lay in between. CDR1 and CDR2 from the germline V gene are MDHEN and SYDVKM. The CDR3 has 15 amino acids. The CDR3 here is CASRTQGGRITEAFF. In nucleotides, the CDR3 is TGTGCCAGCAGAACACAAGGGGGAAGGATCACTGAAGCTTTCTTT.